This TCR beta chain derives from a study of CDR3 diversity in severe acne. In TCRdb, the PCR reads were re-called with MiXCR into one record per CDR3 protein. Seen here are roughly 81,000 distinct CDR3 sequences, about 52% observed once, and the top ten hold 10%. With 4 bases removed from V and 12 bases from J, the gap between germline ends came to 12 bases. CDR1 and CDR2 from the germline V gene are SQVTM and ANQGSEA. The CDR3 contains 10 residues. The receptor's source is a male donor in good health, serving as a control. The material sequenced was blood. The rearrangement uses TRBV29-1 and TRBJ1-2, with D perhaps TRBD1 (5 bases). The CDR3 DNA sequence: TGCAGCGTTGCCAGGGATGGAAACACCTTC. This codes for CSVARDGNTF. Full variable domain (remainder filled in from reference TRBV29-1 and TRBJ1-2): SAVISQKPSRDICQRGTSLTIQCQVDSQVTMMFWYRQQPGQSLTLIATANQGSEATYESGFVIDKFPISRPNLTFSTLTVSNMSPEDSSIYLCSVARDGNTFGSGTRLTVV.